This entry features one T cell receptor beta chain sequence. Using immunoSEQ multiplex PCR, the repertoire was profiled, and TCRdb retains in-frame clones only, with some absent. The table lists 38,000 or so clones, 80% to 90% of them singletons, with over 2.5% in the top ten. This CDR3 is 15 amino acids long. In germline, CDR1 is SEHNR, CDR2 FQNEAQ (reference sequence). Between the trimmed V and J ends, which lost 1 base and 2 bases, there was a span of 11 bases. This sample was taken from a study of PD-L1 blockade in urothelial cancer. The time point was: peripheral blood 6 weeks after treatment start.

The sample was PBMCs, taken around atezolizumab (anti-PD-L1) treatment. This clonotype was obtained from an older man with urothelial cancer. V is TRBV7-9 and J is TRBJ2-5; TRBD2 might be the D (5 bases). Written as DNA, the CDR3 is TGTGCCAGCAGCTTAGGTTCAGCGGAGCAAGAGACCCAGTACTTC. As protein: CASSLGSAEQETQYF.